This T cell receptor beta chain was sequenced during a study of shared clonotypes between healthy human individuals. Study results and limitations: Sample collection involved blood only; tissue repertoires are likely different.

Every donor, a Caucasian adult, lived in Nashville, Tennessee. Clones were read by immunoSEQ multiplex PCR, and TCRdb kept only the in-frame ones, dropping some. This sample has over a million clones; 75% to 80% occur once, and the top ten carry more than 0.5%. Of note for this clone: The antigen remains undetermined.

V was trimmed by 8 bases and J by 2 bases, leaving 16 bases between them. Germline lookup yields CDR1 MDHEN and CDR2 SYDVKM. This CDR3 contains 15 residues. The TCR comes from a man aged 18 to 29 in good health. Some clones in this sample may be carry-over from other donors' samples. This chain uses TRBV28 with TRBJ1-5; the D gene is possibly TRBD1 (6 bases). Specimen: memory CD4+ T cells from PBMCs. Subset here: CD45RA-negative fraction. The CDR3 reads CASGNGRGGNQPQHF. The CDR3 region has the DNA TGTGCCAGCGGGAACGGCAGGGGCGGCAATCAGCCCCAGCATTTT.